The 19 T cell receptor beta chains reported below all come from one sample, sequenced in a study of control samples from healthy donors and cancer patients. Assay used: immunoSEQ multiplex PCR; TCRdb lists only in-frame clones, some missing. The sample consists of approximately 170,000 clones, around 89% of them appearing once. The sequencing sample was made of blood. These receptors were taken from a woman between 50 and 59 years old in good health.

The chain carries TRBV11-3 and TRBJ2-1; TRBD2 matches at 7 bases. J was trimmed by 12 bases and V by 5 bases; bases with no gene match: 7. The CDR3 is made up of 12 amino acids. CDR1 is SGHNT and CDR2 is YENEEA in the germline V gene. CDR3 loop: CASSLPGGRQFF. The CDR3 DNA sequence: TGTGCCAGCAGCCTCCCGGGGGGTAGGCAGTTCTTC.

V usage is TRBV7-9 and J usage is TRBJ2-7; 7 positions agree with TRBD1. The CDR3 runs 16 residues. CDR1 is SEHNR and CDR2 is FQNEAQ in the germline V gene (reference sequence). V lost 0 bases, J lost 2 bases, and 7 bases stayed unmatched. DNA of the CDR3: TGTGCCAGCAGCTTAGCGCTTGCGACAGGGACCTACGAGCAGTACTTC. Encoded protein: CASSLALATGTYEQYF.

V gene TRBV12-3 or TRBV12-4 combines with J gene TRBJ1-2; no reliable D call. This CDR3 has 13 residues. Trimming left V 3 bases short and J 8 bases short, with 13 bases between. CDR3 loop: CASSLRSAGGYTF. CDR3 nucleotides: TGTGCCAGCAGTTTGAGGTCAGCGGGGGGCTACACCTTC.

The chain recombines TRBV28 with TRBJ1-1; TRBD1 is a possible D gene (5 bases). V lost 5 bases, J lost 4 bases, and 17 bases lay in between. The CDR3 covers 15 residues. Germline CDR1 reads MDHEN; CDR2 reads SYDVKM. The CDR3 protein is CASSPPGTRFTEAFF. CDR3 nucleotides: TGTGCCAGCAGTCCCCCGGGGACGAGGTTCACTGAAGCTTTCTTT. Full variable domain (rest looked up from reference TRBV28 and TRBJ1-1): DVKVTQSSRYLVKRTGEKVFLECVQDMDHENMFWYRQDPGLGLRLIYFSYDVKMKEKGDIPEGYSVSREKKERFSLILESASTNQTSMYLCASSPPGTRFTEAFFGQGTRLTVV.

Comment on this clone: Relative to the germline gene, one junction end is altered; a read error may explain this. The chain joins TRBV9 to TRBJ1-2; weak D call: TRBD1 (6 bases). Germline CDR1 is SGDLS and CDR2 is YYNGEE. The CDR3 is 11 amino acids. As DNA, the CDR3 is TGTGCCAGCAGCGCTTCGGACAGTCCAAACTTC. This sequence encodes CASSASDSPNF.

The J gene is TRBJ1-2, the V gene TRBV4-2; 10 bases map to TRBD1. CDR1 and CDR2 (germline): LGHNA, YNFKEQ. The CDR3 is 15 residues long. J lost 6 bases, V lost 4 bases, and 8 bases had no gene match. Here the CDR3 DNA reads TGTGCCAGCAGCCTATCGCTCGGGACAGGGGATGGCTACACCTTC. Protein: CASSLSLGTGDGYTF.

The rearrangement uses TRBV28 and TRBJ1-2; perhaps TRBD1 as D (5 bases). The CDR3 is made up of 14 amino acids. Germline V gene data show CDR1 as MDHEN and CDR2 as SYDVKM. Trimming took off 8 bases at V and 4 bases at J, with 17 bases between the two ends. CDR3 amino acids: CASGLGAGGYGYTF. DNA of the CDR3: TGTGCCAGCGGACTCGGAGCGGGGGGCTATGGCTACACCTTC.

This chain links TRBV6-5 with TRBJ2-5; 7 positions agree with TRBD2. Germline V gene sequence: CDR1 MNHEY, CDR2 SVGAGI. Trimming removed 6 bases from V and 5 bases from J; junction bases left unmatched: 12. CDR3 length equals 15 residues. CDR3 DNA: TGTGCCAGCAGCGGGACTACCCCGGGAGTGGAGACCCAGTACTTC. This sequence encodes CASSGTTPGVETQYF.

Only one count was recorded for this clone. V gene TRBV18 combines with J gene TRBJ1-1; D remains unclear. Trimming removed 3 bases from V and 1 base from J, with 12 bases in between. The CDR3 runs 15 residues. Germline V gene sequence: CDR1 KGHSH, CDR2 LQKENI. The CDR3 coding sequence is TGTGCCAGCTCACCCGGGTTGAGTTCGAACACTGAAGCTTTCTTT. This sequence encodes CASSPGLSSNTEAFF.

The chain couples TRBV4-3 to TRBJ1-4; D uncertain. This CDR3 has 15 amino acids. V gave up 1 base and J gave up 3 bases, with 9 bases separating them. Germline V CDR1 and CDR2: LGHNA, YSLEER. This chain's CDR3 is CASSQGIGPNEKLFF. The CDR3 region has the DNA TGCGCCAGCAGCCAAGGAATAGGCCCTAATGAAAAACTGTTTTTT.

CDR3 sequence (DNA): TGCAGTGCTAGGGTAGCTTTCTTT. Protein: CSARVAFF. V is TRBV20-1 and J is TRBJ1-1; D is uncertain. Germline V gene data show CDR1 as DFQATT and CDR2 as SNEGSKA (reference sequence). The CDR3 totals 8 residues. The V and J ends lost 3 bases and 10 bases respectively, with 3 bases between them.

The rearrangement uses TRBV10-3 and TRBJ2-3; D not certain. CDR3 size: 13 residues. The germline CDR1 and CDR2 sequences are ENHRY and SYGVKD. Between the trimmed V and J ends, which lost 7 bases and 1 base, there was a span of 9 bases. The CDR3 spells CAIKGTGTDTQYF. CDR3 DNA sequence: TGTGCCATCAAGGGCACTGGCACAGATACGCAGTATTTT.

This chain connects TRBV2 to TRBJ1-1, with 9 bases matching TRBD1. Per germline, CDR1 SNHLY and CDR2 FYNNEI. This CDR3 is 14 amino acids long. V lost 6 bases, J lost 4 bases, and 6 bases stayed unmatched. In DNA form, the CDR3 reads TGTGCCAGCAGGGAACAGGGGGCCATCACTGAAGCTTTCTTT. This sequence encodes CASREQGAITEAFF.

The V call is TRBV29-1, the J call TRBJ1-1; D is undetermined. V shed 6 bases and J shed 3 bases, with 8 bases lying between them. Germline lookup yields CDR1 SQVTM and CDR2 ANQGSEA. The CDR3 consists of 11 residues. The CDR3 DNA reads as TGCAGCGTGGGGAGGGACACTGAAGCTTTCTTT. As protein: CSVGRDTEAFF.

The chain couples TRBV4-3 to TRBJ2-5, with D tentatively TRBD2 (6 bases). CDR3 length: 16 amino acids. CDR1 LGHNA and CDR2 YSLEER come from the germline V gene. Trimming removed 0 bases from V and 5 bases from J, with 16 bases in between. The CDR3 bases are TGCGCCAGCAGCCAAGAAGGCCCGGGACTTGGGGAGACCCAGTACTTC. Translation: CASSQEGPGLGETQYF.

The DNA of the CDR3 is TGTGCCAGCAGTCCAGTCCCGGGACAGGGGAGGGGCGAGCAGTACTTC. Amino acid sequence: CASSPVPGQGRGEQYF. The chain couples TRBV28 to TRBJ2-7; TRBD1 matches 10 bases. The CDR3 has 16 residues. V was pared by 5 bases and J by 6 bases, with 13 bases of the junction left unmatched. Germline V gene lookup returns CDR1 MDHEN and CDR2 SYDVKM.

J is TRBJ1-5 and V is TRBV6-5; 7 bases are a match to TRBD1. V lost 2 bases to trimming and J lost 5 bases; unmatched junction nucleotides: 3. Germline CDR1 is MNHEY and CDR2 is SVGAGI. CDR3 length: 14 amino acids. The DNA of the CDR3 is TGTGCCAGCAGTTACGACAGGGCCTATCAGCCCCAGCATTTT. Amino acids: CASSYDRAYQPQHF.

The chain's CDR3 is CASSSPPSDRLDGYTF. DNA for the CDR3: TGTGCCAGCAGCTCTCCTCCGTCCGACAGGCTCGATGGCTACACCTTC. This rearrangement joins TRBV28 to TRBJ1-2, with D possibly TRBD1 on 6 matching bases. V was pared by 6 bases and J by 6 bases, with 23 bases between. Germline CDR1 is MDHEN and CDR2 is SYDVKM. This CDR3 region has 16 residues.

The chain couples TRBV18 to TRBJ2-2, with D possibly being TRBD1 (5 bases). V gave up 1 base and J gave up 2 bases, with 11 bases separating them. From germline, CDR1 is KGHSH and CDR2 LQKENI. CDR3 length: 16 amino acids. The CDR3: CASSPQGQLNTGELFF. The CDR3 DNA reads as TGTGCCAGCTCACCACAAGGACAACTTAACACCGGGGAGCTGTTTTTT.